Each of the 19 T cell receptor beta chains below was sequenced from the same sample in a study of blood T cell repertoires in COVID-19. The method was immunoSEQ multiplex PCR; TCRdb's version includes in-frame clones alone and lacks a portion of them. The table includes roughly 250,000 clones, around 87% detected once. Sequencing was done on a sample of peripheral blood. The receptors were sampled from a woman in her forties or fifties with acute or convalescent COVID-19.

The V and J genes are TRBV4-3 and TRBJ1-2; a weak D match, TRBD1 (6 bases). Germline values: CDR1 LGHNA, CDR2 YSLEER. The ends were cut back, 4 bases at V and 8 bases at J, with 14 bases in the middle. The CDR3 is 13 residues long. CDR3 sequence (DNA): TGCGCCAGCAGCCGCAAACAGGGAGTGGGCTACACCTTC. It is translated as CASSRKQGVGYTF.

As to this clone: An end of the junction does not agree with germline; a read error may underlie this. The chain uses TRBV13 and TRBJ2-1; a weak D match, TRBD2 (5 bases). CDR3 size: 16 residues. Germline V gene lookup returns CDR1 PRHDT and CDR2 FYEKMQ (reference sequence). In nucleotides, the CDR3 is TGTGCCAGCAGTTTAGGACCTCGAAGGTCGGGAAATGAGCAGTTCTTC. Amino acid sequence: CASSLGPRRSGNEQFF.

V and J are TRBV10-3 and TRBJ1-2; the match to TRBD1 covers 9 bases. Per the germline V gene, CDR1 is ENHRY and CDR2 is SYGVKD. The junction had 10 bases not matched to a gene; V was cut back by 3 bases and J by 5 bases. The CDR3 is made up of 16 amino acids. Written as DNA, the CDR3 is TGTGCCATCAGTGAACAGGAGACAGGGGGACCATATGGCTACACCTTC. Amino acid sequence: CAISEQETGGPYGYTF.

The gene calls are TRBV9 and TRBJ2-3, with 7 nucleotides matching TRBD2. V lost 7 bases, J lost 0 bases, and 8 bases stayed unmatched. There are 15 residues in the CDR3. Germline CDR1 and CDR2: SGDLS and YYNGEE. This CDR3 reads CASARGSASTDTQYF. Written as DNA, the CDR3 is TGTGCCAGCGCCCGCGGGAGTGCCAGCACAGATACGCAGTATTTT.

The V gene is TRBV24-1, the J gene TRBJ2-1; weak D call: TRBD2 (5 bases). The germline V gene encodes CDR1 KGHDR and CDR2 SFDVKD. V was pared by 9 bases and J by 2 bases, with 16 bases between. The CDR3 length is 15 residues. The CDR3 here is CATGKISGTYNEQFF. DNA of the CDR3: TGTGCCACCGGGAAGATCAGCGGAACCTACAATGAGCAGTTCTTC.

The chain uses TRBV7-2 and TRBJ2-5; 9 bases line up with TRBD2. The CDR3 is 15 residues long. Germline assignment: CDR1 SGHTA and CDR2 FQGNSA. V trimming: 1 base; J trimming: 5 bases; junction bases outside the gene matches: 5. The CDR3 spells CASSLGGSGSETQYF. CDR3 sequence (DNA): TGTGCCAGCAGCTTAGGGGGTAGCGGGAGTGAGACCCAGTACTTC. Supplemented by reference TRBV7-2 and TRBJ2-5, the full variable domain reads GAGVSQSPSNKVTEKGKDVELRCDPISGHTALYWYRQSLGQGLEFLIYFQGNSAPDKSGLPSDRFSAERTGGSVSTLTIQRTQQEDSAVYLCASSLGGSGSETQYFGPGTRLLVL.

The chain uses TRBV30 and TRBJ2-7; D may be TRBD2 (5 bases). Trimming cost V 3 bases and J 6 bases, with 18 bases left between them. Germline CDR1 and CDR2: GTSNPN and SVGIG (reference sequence). The CDR3 has 14 residues. The CDR3 DNA is TGTGCCTGGAGCGTACTGCTAGCACGGGGCGAGCAGTACTTC. Translating it yields CAWSVLLARGEQYF.

The chain uses TRBV29-1 and TRBJ1-5; D is undetermined. Deletions cut 4 bases from V and 3 bases from J, with 10 bases between. Germline values: CDR1 SQVTM, CDR2 ANQGSEA. The CDR3 contains 13 residues. CDR3 DNA sequence: TGCAGCGTTGGTTGGGCAGTCAATCAGCCCCAGCATTTT. This translates into CSVGWAVNQPQHF.

The V gene is TRBV5-4, the J gene TRBJ2-5; 12 bases align to TRBD2. Trimming at V came to 5 bases and at J to 5 bases, leaving 10 bases not matched to a gene. Germline assignment: CDR1 SGHNT and CDR2 YYREEE (reference sequence). The CDR3 is 16 amino acids. As DNA, the CDR3 is TGTGCCAGCAGAACCGGACTAGCGGGGCCCGGGGAGACCCAGTACTTC. It codes for CASRTGLAGPGETQYF.

The J gene is TRBJ2-7, the V gene TRBV30, with D maybe TRBD1 (5 bases). Trimming took off 4 bases at V and 3 bases at J, with 10 bases between the two ends. Germline CDR1 reads GTSNPN; CDR2 reads SVGIG (reference sequence). This CDR3 spans 12 amino acids. The CDR3 loop is CAWTRTNYEQYF. CDR3 in DNA: TGTGCCTGGACAAGGACAAACTACGAGCAGTACTTC.

V is TRBV5-1 and J is TRBJ1-1; tentatively, D is TRBD1 (5 bases). V was cut by 0 bases and J by 2 bases, with 14 bases left in between. CDR3 length: 16 residues. Per germline, CDR1 SGHRS and CDR2 YFSETQ. Here the CDR3 reads CASSLGRAGRNTEAFF. In DNA, the CDR3 is TGCGCCAGCAGCTTGGGCAGGGCAGGGCGAAACACTGAAGCTTTCTTT.

The J gene is TRBJ1-1, the V gene TRBV27; a possible D gene is TRBD1 (5 bases). The CDR3 has 16 residues. Trimming left V 2 bases short and J 2 bases short, with 15 bases between. Looked up from germline, CDR1 is MNHEY and CDR2 is SMNVEV (reference sequence). The CDR3 region has the DNA TGTGCCAGCAGTTTAGGGTGGTCAGGGTTTAACACTGAAGCTTTCTTT. Amino acids: CASSLGWSGFNTEAFF.

The CDR3, as DNA: TGTGCCAGCAGTTCGTGGACAGGAACTAATGAAAAACTGTTTTTT. It translates to CASSSWTGTNEKLFF. The gene calls are TRBV28 and TRBJ1-4, with 7 bases matching TRBD1. The CDR3 runs to 15 residues. Per germline, CDR1 MDHEN and CDR2 SYDVKM. The V and J ends lost 4 bases and 1 base, in that order; junction bases with no gene match: 3.

The chain combines TRBV5-5 with TRBJ1-4, with D possibly matching TRBD1 (5 bases). CDR1 is SGHKS and CDR2 is YYEKEE in the germline V gene (reference sequence). V lost 4 bases to trimming and J lost 7 bases, with 14 bases between them. This CDR3 region has 14 residues. CDR3 sequence: CASSLGAAGEKLFF. In DNA, the CDR3 is TGTGCCAGCAGCCTTGGGGCAGCTGGTGAAAAACTGTTTTTT.

The rearrangement uses TRBV7-3 and TRBJ2-3, with D possibly being TRBD2 (6 bases). The V gene's germline CDR1 is SGHTA and CDR2 FQGTGA. The CDR3 covers 13 residues. The V end lost 5 bases, the J end lost 5 bases, and 11 bases lay between the germline ends. The CDR3 protein is CASSPRRVDTQYF. Written as DNA, the CDR3 is TGTGCCAGCAGCCCCCGGAGGGTAGATACGCAGTATTTT.

The V gene is TRBV5-4, the J gene TRBJ1-4, with TRBD1 matching over 10 bases. CDR3 length equals 17 residues. The V gene end was trimmed by 4 bases and the J gene end by 0 bases; junction bases not matched to a gene: 6. The germline V gene has CDR1 SGHNT and CDR2 YYREEE (reference sequence). The CDR3 bases are TGTGCCAGCAGCCGGGACAGGGGTTTCGCAACTAATGAAAAACTGTTTTTT. This encodes CASSRDRGFATNEKLFF. The full variable domain, with the rest looked up from reference TRBV5-4 and TRBJ1-4, is ETGVTQSPTHLIKTRGQQVTLRCSSQSGHNTVSWYQQALGQGPQFIFQYYREEENGRGNFPPRFSGLQFPNYSSELNVNALELDDSALYLCASSRDRGFATNEKLFFGSGTQLSVL.

The chain carries TRBV19 and TRBJ1-3; D unclear. This CDR3 comprises 14 residues. Germline values: CDR1 LNHDA, CDR2 SQIVND (reference sequence). Between the trimmed V and J ends, which lost 6 bases and 2 bases, there was a span of 11 bases. The CDR3 DNA sequence: TGTGCCAGTAGGGGGAGAAGGGCTGGAAACACCATATATTTT. The encoded protein is CASRGRRAGNTIYF.

The chain joins TRBV12-3 or TRBV12-4 to TRBJ2-7; TRBD2 is a possible D gene (6 bases). The CDR3 has 12 residues. With 6 bases removed from V and 4 bases from J, the gap between germline ends came to 10 bases. The CDR3, as DNA: TGTGCCAGCAGGCTTAGCGGTTACGAGCAGTACTTC. This translates into CASRLSGYEQYF.

CDR3 residues: CASSPAYEQYF. In nucleotides, the CDR3 is TGCGCCAGCAGCCCCGCCTACGAGCAGTACTTC. The J gene is TRBJ2-7, the V gene TRBV5-1, with D hard to call. Deletions cut 4 bases from V and 2 bases from J, with 4 bases between. The CDR3 sequence is 11 residues long. Germline V lookup: CDR1 SGHRS, CDR2 YFSETQ.